This T cell receptor beta chain was captured by sequencing in a study of blood T cell repertoires in COVID-19 (dated by TCRdb to about 2020). Regarding the study in general: Samples from collaborators originated in the United States, Italy and Spain and spanned both the acute and convalescent phases of COVID-19. The repertoires were released in a freely available public database meant as a resource for research on the immune response to SARS-CoV-2. Deeply sampled blood TCRbeta repertoires from subjects exposed to, actively infected with, or recovered from COVID-19 were included in the dataset. The material from the prospective study consisted of cDNA or gDNA derived from T cells, B-cell-depleted T cells, or PBMCs. Where available, HLA class I and class II types were taken from metadata supplied by the sample provider and were not determined by assay-based typing. The samples were drawn from the first 160 participants of the ongoing ImmuneRACE study and from 1,200 or so subjects provided by 6 global collaborators. The sample metadata nearly always contained a de-identified subject ID, COVID-19 status, age in years and sex.

Overall study outcomes, separate from this receptor: How much clinical and demographic metadata was included differed by source and by participant, and the metadata was provided uncurated.

In the germline V gene (reference sequence), CDR1 corresponds to PRHDT and CDR2 to FYEKMQ. The CDR3 covers 18 residues, taking in both the cysteine and the phenylalanine. Solely the CDR3 DNA is kept, with 54 bases framed from the first base. Here V drops 5 bases and J drops 0 bases, and the junction holds 6 bases not matched to any gene. TCRbeta CDR3 regions were amplified from genomic DNA using the immunoSEQ Assay, a bias-controlled multiplex PCR. On the authors' methods: The number of nucleated cells in each sample was estimated from the amplification of reference gene primers within the assay. To quantify the absolute abundance of each unique TCRbeta CDR3 rearrangement, sequence reads were collapsed and filtered. For each sample, productive Simpson clonality was calculated as the square root of Simpson's diversity index across productive rearrangements. TCRdb stores this immuneACCESS table with in-frame sequences only. Part of the clones is absent; in the studies checked, under half of the shortfall reflects unresolved V genes, and no reason is known for the rest. That table supplies the V and J calls and clone size; D and trimming were determined from the DNA. A total of approximately 250,000 clones appear in this sample, over 75% of them only once. Roughly 5% of the sample belongs to the ten largest clones.

Note on this clone: Its antigen specificity is not known. No per-base quality is available; no much larger clone lies one base away.

In Seattle, one collaborating source enrolled patients while the infection was active and tracked those patients longitudinally over the course of disease. Collaborating institutions collected whole blood in K2EDTA tubes following their own protocols. For TCRbeta analysis, collaborators shipped samples in one of three forms: frozen whole blood, isolated PBMCs, or DNA extracted from either of those sample types. The receptor's source is a man in his fifties with COVID-19, enrolled during active disease. Rearrangement joined TRBV13 to TRBJ2-3, and 15 junction bases match TRBD2. The sample consisted of peripheral blood. The CDR3 region has the sequence CASSPGTSGGSSTDTQYF. At the DNA level, the sequence is TGTGCCAGCAGCCCCGGGACTAGCGGGGGGAGTAGCACAGATACGCAGTATTTT.